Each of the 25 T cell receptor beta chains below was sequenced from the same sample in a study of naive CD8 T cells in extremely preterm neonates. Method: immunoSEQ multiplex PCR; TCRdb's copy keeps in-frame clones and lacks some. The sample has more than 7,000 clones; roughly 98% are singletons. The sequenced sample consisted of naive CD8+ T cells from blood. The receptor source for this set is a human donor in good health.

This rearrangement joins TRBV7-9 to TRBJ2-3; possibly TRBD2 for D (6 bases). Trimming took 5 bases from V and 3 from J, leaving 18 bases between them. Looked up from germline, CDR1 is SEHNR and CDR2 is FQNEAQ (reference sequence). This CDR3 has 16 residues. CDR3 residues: CASSLYGRKETDTQYF. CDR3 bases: TGTGCCAGCAGCCTTTACGGGAGAAAGGAAACAGATACGCAGTATTTT.

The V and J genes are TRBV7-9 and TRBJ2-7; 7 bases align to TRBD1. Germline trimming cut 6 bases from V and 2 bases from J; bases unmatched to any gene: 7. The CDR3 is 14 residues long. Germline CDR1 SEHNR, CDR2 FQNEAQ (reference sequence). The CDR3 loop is CASSPGGWTYEQYF. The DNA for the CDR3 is TGTGCCAGCAGTCCAGGGGGATGGACCTACGAGCAGTACTTC.

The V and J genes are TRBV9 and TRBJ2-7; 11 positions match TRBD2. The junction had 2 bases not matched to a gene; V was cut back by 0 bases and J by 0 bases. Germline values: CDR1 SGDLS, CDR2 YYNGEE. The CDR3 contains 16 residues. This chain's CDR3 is CASSVGGLAGSYEQYF. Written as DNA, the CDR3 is TGTGCCAGCAGCGTAGGAGGACTAGCGGGCTCCTACGAGCAGTACTTC.

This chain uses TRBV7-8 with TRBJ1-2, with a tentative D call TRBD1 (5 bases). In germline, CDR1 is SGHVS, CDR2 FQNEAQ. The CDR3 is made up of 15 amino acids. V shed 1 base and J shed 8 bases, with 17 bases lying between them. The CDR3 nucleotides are TGTGCCAGCAGCTTAGTATCAGGGCCCCACCTCGGCTACACCTTC. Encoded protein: CASSLVSGPHLGYTF. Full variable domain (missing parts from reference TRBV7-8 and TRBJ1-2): GAGVSQSPRYKVAKRGQDVALRCDPISGHVSLFWYQQALGQGPEFLTYFQNEAQLDKSGLPSDRFFAERPEGSVSTLKIQRTQQEDSAVYLCASSLVSGPHLGYTFGSGTRLTVV.

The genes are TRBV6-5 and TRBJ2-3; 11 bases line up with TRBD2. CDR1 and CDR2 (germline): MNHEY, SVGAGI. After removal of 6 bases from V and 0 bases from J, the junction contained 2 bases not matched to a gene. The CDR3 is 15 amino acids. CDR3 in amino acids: CASRRLAGSTDTQYF. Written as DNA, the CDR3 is TGTGCCAGCAGGAGACTAGCGGGAAGCACAGATACGCAGTATTTT.

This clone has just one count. The CDR3 bases are TGTGCCAGCAGCTTAATCGGACAGGAAGCTTTCTTT. It translates to CASSLIGQEAFF. This chain joins TRBV7-9 and TRBJ1-1; D may be TRBD1 (6 bases). This CDR3 has 12 amino acids. Germline V lookup: CDR1 SEHNR, CDR2 FQNEAQ (reference sequence). Trimming took 2 bases from V and 8 from J, leaving 9 bases between them.

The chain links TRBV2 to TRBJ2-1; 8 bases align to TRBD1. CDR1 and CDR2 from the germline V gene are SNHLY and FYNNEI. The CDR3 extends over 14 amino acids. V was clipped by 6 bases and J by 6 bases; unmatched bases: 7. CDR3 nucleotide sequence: TGTGCCAGCAGAAGCCGGGACAGGCTCAATGAGCAGTTCTTC. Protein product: CASRSRDRLNEQFF.

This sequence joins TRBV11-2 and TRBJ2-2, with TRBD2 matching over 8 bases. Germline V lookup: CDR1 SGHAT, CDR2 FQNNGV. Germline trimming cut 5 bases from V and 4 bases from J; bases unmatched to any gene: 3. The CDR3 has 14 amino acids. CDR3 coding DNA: TGTGCCAGCAGCGTTAGCGGGACCACCGGGGAGCTGTTTTTT. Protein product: CASSVSGTTGELFF.

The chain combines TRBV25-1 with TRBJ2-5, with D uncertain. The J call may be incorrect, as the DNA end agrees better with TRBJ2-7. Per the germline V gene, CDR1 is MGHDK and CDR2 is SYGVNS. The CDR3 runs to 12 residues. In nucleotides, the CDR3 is TGTGCCAGCAGTCCCGACTGGGGCGAGCAGTACTTC. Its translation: CASSPDWGEQYF.

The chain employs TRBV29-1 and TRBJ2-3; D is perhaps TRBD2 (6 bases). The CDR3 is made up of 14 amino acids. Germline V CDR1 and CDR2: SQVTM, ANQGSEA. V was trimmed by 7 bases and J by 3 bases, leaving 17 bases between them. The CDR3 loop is CSAIEPAGTDTQYF. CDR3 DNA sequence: TGCAGCGCTATAGAGCCCGCGGGGACAGATACGCAGTATTTT.

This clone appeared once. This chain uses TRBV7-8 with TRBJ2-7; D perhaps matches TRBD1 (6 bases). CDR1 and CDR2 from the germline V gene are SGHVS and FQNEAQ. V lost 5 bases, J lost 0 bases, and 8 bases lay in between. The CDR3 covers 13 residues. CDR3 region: CASSPDSSYEQYF. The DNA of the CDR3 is TGTGCCAGCAGCCCGGACAGCTCCTACGAGCAGTACTTC.

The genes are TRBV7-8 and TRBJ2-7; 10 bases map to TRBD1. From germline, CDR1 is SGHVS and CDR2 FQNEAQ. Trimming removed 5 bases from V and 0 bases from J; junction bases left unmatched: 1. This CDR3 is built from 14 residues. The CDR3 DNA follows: TGTGCCAGCAGCCGGACAGGGGGCTCCTACGAGCAGTACTTC. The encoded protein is CASSRTGGSYEQYF.

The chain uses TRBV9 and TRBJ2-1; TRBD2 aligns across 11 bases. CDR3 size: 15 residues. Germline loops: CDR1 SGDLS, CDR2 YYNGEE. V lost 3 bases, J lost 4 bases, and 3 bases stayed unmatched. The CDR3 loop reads CASSAGTSGYNEQFF. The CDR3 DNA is TGTGCCAGCAGCGCCGGGACTAGCGGTTACAATGAGCAGTTCTTC.

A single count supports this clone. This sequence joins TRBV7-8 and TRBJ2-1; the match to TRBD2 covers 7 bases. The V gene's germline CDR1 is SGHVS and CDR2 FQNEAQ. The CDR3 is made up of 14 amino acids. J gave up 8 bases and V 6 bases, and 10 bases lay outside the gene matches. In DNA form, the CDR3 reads TGTGCCAGCAGAGTCGGGGGAGGGTACTATGAGCAGTTCTTC. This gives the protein CASRVGGGYYEQFF. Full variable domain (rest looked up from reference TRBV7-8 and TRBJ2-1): GAGVSQSPRYKVAKRGQDVALRCDPISGHVSLFWYQQALGQGPEFLTYFQNEAQLDKSGLPSDRFFAERPEGSVSTLKIQRTQQEDSAVYLCASRVGGGYYEQFFGPGTRLTVL.

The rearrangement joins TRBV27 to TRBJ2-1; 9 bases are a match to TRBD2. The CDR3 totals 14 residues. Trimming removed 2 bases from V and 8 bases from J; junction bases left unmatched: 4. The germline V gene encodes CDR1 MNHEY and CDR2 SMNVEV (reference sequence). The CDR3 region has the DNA TGTGCCAGCAGTTTACTAGCGGGAACAGATGAGCAGTTCTTC. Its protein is CASSLLAGTDEQFF.

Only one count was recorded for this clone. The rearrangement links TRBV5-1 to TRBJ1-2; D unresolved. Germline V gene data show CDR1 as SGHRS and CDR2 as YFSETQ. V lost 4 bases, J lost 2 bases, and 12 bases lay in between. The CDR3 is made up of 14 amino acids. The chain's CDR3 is CASSLGGPNYGYTF. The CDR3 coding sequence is TGCGCCAGCAGCCTCGGTGGGCCGAACTATGGCTACACCTTC.

The CDR3 region has the DNA TGTGCCAGCAGCTTATCCCCTAGCGGGAGCTCCTACGAGCAGTACTTC. Protein sequence: CASSLSPSGSSYEQYF. The chain combines TRBV11-2 with TRBJ2-5, with 10 bases matching TRBD2. Judging by the DNA end, TRBJ2-7 fits better; the J call may be wrong. Germline CDR1 is SGHAT and CDR2 is FQNNGV. The CDR3 is 16 residues long.

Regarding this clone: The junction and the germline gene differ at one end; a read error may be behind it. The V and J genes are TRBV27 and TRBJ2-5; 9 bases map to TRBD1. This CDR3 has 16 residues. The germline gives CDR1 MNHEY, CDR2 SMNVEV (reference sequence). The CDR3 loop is CASSLAGTGNQDTQYF. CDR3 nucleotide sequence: TGTGCCAGCAGTTTGGCCGGGACAGGGAACCAAGATACCCAGTACTTC.

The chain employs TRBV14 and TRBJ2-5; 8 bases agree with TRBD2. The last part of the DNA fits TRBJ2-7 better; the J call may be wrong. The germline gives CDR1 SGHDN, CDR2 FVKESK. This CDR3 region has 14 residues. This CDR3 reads CASSHPGGVREQYF. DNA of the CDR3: TGTGCCAGCAGCCATCCCGGGGGGGTTCGCGAGCAGTACTTC.

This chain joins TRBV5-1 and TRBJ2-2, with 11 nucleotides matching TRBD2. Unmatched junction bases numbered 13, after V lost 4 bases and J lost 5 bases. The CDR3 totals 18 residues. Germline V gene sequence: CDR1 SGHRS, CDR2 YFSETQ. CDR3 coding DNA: TGCGCCAGCAGCCGATCCACACTAGCGGGAGAGGAAACCGGGGAGCTGTTTTTT. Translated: CASSRSTLAGEETGELFF. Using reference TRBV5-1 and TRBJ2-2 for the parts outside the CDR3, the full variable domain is KAGVTQTPRYLIKTRGQQVTLSCSPISGHRSVSWYQQTPGQGLQFLFEYFSETQRNKGNFPGRFSGRQFSNSRSEMNVSTLELGDSALYLCASSRSTLAGEETGELFFGEGSRLTVL.

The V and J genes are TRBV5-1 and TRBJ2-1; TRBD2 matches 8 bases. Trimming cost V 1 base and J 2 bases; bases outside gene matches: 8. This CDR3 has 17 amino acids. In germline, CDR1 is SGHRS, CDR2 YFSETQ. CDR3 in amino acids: CASSLNSLAGPYNEQFF. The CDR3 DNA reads TGCGCCAGCAGCTTGAACAGTCTAGCGGGTCCCTACAATGAGCAGTTCTTC. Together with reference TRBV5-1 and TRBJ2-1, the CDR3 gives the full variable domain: KAGVTQTPRYLIKTRGQQVTLSCSPISGHRSVSWYQQTPGQGLQFLFEYFSETQRNKGNFPGRFSGRQFSNSRSEMNVSTLELGDSALYLCASSLNSLAGPYNEQFFGPGTRLTVL.

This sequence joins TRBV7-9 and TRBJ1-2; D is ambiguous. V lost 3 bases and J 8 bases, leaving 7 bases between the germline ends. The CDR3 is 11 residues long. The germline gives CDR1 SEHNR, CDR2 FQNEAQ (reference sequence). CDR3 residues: CASSFSGGYTF. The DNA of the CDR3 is TGTGCCAGCAGCTTCTCCGGGGGCTACACCTTC.

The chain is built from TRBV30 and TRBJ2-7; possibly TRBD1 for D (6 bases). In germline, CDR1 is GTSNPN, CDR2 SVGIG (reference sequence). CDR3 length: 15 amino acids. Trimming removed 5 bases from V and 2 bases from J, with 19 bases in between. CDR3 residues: CAWGDDRKRAYEQYF. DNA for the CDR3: TGTGCCTGGGGGGACGACAGGAAGAGGGCCTACGAGCAGTACTTC.

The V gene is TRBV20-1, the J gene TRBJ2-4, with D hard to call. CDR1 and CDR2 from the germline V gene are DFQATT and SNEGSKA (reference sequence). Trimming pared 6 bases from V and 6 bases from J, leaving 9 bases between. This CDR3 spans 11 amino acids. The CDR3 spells CSALVINIQYF. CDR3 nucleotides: TGCAGTGCACTCGTTATAAACATTCAGTACTTC.

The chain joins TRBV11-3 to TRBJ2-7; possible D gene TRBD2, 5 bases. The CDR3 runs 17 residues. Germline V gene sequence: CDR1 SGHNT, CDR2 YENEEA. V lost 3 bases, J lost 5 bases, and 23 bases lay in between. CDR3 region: CASSFAAGPIGVNEQYF. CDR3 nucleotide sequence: TGTGCCAGCAGCTTTGCCGCGGGTCCCATTGGGGTCAACGAGCAGTACTTC.